What follows are 23 T cell receptor beta chains derived from one specimen sequenced in a study of tissue T cells after allogeneic stem cell transplantation. Clones were sequenced by immunoSEQ multiplex PCR, and TCRdb holds only the in-frame ones, with some missing. The table has about 28,000 clones, approximately 85% seen once. The sequencing used blood, collected before transplantation. Every receptor here comes from a woman aged 18-55 years who later had graft-versus-host disease after an allogeneic stem cell transplant.

This clone was picked up one time. The rearrangement uses TRBV4-1 and TRBJ1-2, with 9 bases fitting TRBD1. Looked up from germline, CDR1 is MGHRA and CDR2 is YSYEKL. Germline trimming cut 1 base from V and 9 bases from J; bases unmatched to any gene: 6. This CDR3 contains 14 residues. CDR3 region: CASSQVGDRDRYTF. CDR3 coding DNA: TGCGCCAGCAGCCAAGTAGGGGACAGGGACCGCTACACCTTC.

J is TRBJ2-7 and V is TRBV6-5; TRBD2 aligns across 7 bases. Germline V gives CDR1 MNHEY, CDR2 SVGAGI. V dropped 6 bases and J dropped 3; count of bases not matched to a gene: 2. This CDR3 has 12 amino acids. Here the CDR3 DNA reads TGTGCCAGCAGGGGGGACTACTACGAGCAGTACTTC. It yields the protein CASRGDYYEQYF.

The rearrangement joins TRBV7-8 to TRBJ2-5; D ambiguous. Trimming pared 5 bases from V and 1 base from J, leaving 17 bases between. Germline V gene sequence: CDR1 SGHVS, CDR2 FQNEAQ. The CDR3 loop spans 16 amino acids. Here the CDR3 reads CASSLHLTAPQETQYF. The CDR3 DNA reads as TGTGCCAGCAGCCTACACCTCACTGCACCCCAAGAGACCCAGTACTTC.

This chain uses TRBV20-1 with TRBJ2-1, with 9 bases identical to TRBD2. V was clipped by 3 bases and J by 4 bases; unmatched bases: 4. CDR3 length: 14 residues. Germline-derived CDR1 and CDR2 are DFQATT and SNEGSKA (reference sequence). The CDR3 loop reads CSASYTSGYNEQFF. The CDR3 region has the DNA TGCAGTGCTAGTTATACTAGCGGGTACAATGAGCAGTTCTTC.

This chain connects TRBV5-6 to TRBJ2-7; D call uncertain. V was shortened by 4 bases and J by 2 bases, with 13 bases between the two germline ends. The CDR3 length is 14 residues. Germline V lookup: CDR1 SGHDT, CDR2 YYEEEE. CDR3 loop: CASSEGPLPYEQYF. The CDR3 nucleotides are TGTGCCAGCAGCGAAGGGCCTCTACCCTACGAGCAGTACTTC. The variable domain in full, completed from reference TRBV5-6 and TRBJ2-7, reads DAGVTQSPTHLIKTRGQQVTLRCSPKSGHDTVSWYQQALGQGPQFIFQYYEEEERQRGNFPDRFSGHQFPNYSSELNVNALLLGDSALYLCASSEGPLPYEQYFGPGTRLTVT.

This chain connects TRBV24-1 to TRBJ2-1, with TRBD2 matching over 8 bases. Looked up from germline, CDR1 is KGHDR and CDR2 is SFDVKD. Germline trimming cut 4 bases from V and 12 bases from J; bases unmatched to any gene: 16. The CDR3 consists of 16 residues. The CDR3 coding sequence is TGTGCCACCAGTGAGGCGGGGGGCCGAGTTATGATAGGGCAGTTCTTC. This codes for CATSEAGGRVMIGQFF.

V is TRBV7-2 and J is TRBJ2-1; no reliable D call. Germline lookup yields CDR1 SGHTA and CDR2 FQGNSA. Trimming took off 1 base at V and 4 bases at J, with 17 bases between the two ends. The CDR3 is 17 amino acids. CDR3 in DNA: TGTGCCAGCAGCTTAGGTCACGGAAGGCGGCTGTACAATGAGCAGTTCTTC. Its protein is CASSLGHGRRLYNEQFF.

The chain joins TRBV9 to TRBJ2-2; the D is unclear. V lost 3 bases and J lost 6, with 12 bases in between. Germline CDR1 is SGDLS and CDR2 is YYNGEE. This CDR3 comprises 14 residues. CDR3 protein: CASSADLAAGELFF. Here the CDR3 DNA reads TGTGCCAGCAGCGCCGACCTGGCTGCCGGGGAGCTGTTTTTT.

This clone was observed a single time. V gene TRBV6-6 combines with J gene TRBJ1-2; possibly TRBD1 for D (6 bases). Trimming removed 5 bases at V and 3 bases at J, with 22 bases between. The CDR3 totals 17 residues. CDR1 is MNHNY and CDR2 is SVGAGI in the germline V gene (reference sequence). This chain's CDR3 is CASSRRSGASMYYGYTF. CDR3 in DNA: TGTGCCAGCAGTCGCCGGTCGGGGGCTTCCATGTACTATGGCTACACCTTC.

This clone appeared a few times. CDR3: CASSQPDRGPNQPQHF. Written as DNA, the CDR3 is TGTGCCAGCAGCCAACCGGACAGGGGACCCAATCAGCCCCAGCATTTT. The chain joins TRBV4-2 to TRBJ1-5; 9 bases agree with TRBD1. CDR3 length: 16 residues. The trim removed 2 bases at V and 3 bases at J, leaving 5 bases unmatched. The germline V gene encodes CDR1 LGHNA and CDR2 YNFKEQ.

The count of this clone is one. This chain connects TRBV5-1 to TRBJ2-7, with D tentatively TRBD2 (6 bases). CDR3 length: 15 amino acids. Germline assignment: CDR1 SGHRS and CDR2 YFSETQ. The germline V and J ends were trimmed by 3 bases and 6 bases, with 19 bases remaining between them. The CDR3 loop reads CASSSRLEEGGEQYF. Written as DNA, the CDR3 is TGCGCCAGCAGCTCCCGACTAGAAGAGGGAGGCGAGCAGTACTTC.

V usage is TRBV5-4 and J usage is TRBJ2-1; TRBD1 might be the D (6 bases). Germline-derived CDR1 and CDR2 are SGHNT and YYREEE (reference sequence). The CDR3 covers 13 residues. The chain's CDR3 is CATARGNYNEQFF. CDR3 DNA: TGTGCGACCGCAAGGGGGAACTACAATGAGCAGTTCTTC. The full variable domain, rest sourced from reference TRBV5-4 and TRBJ2-1, is ETGVTQSPTHLIKTRGQQVTLRCSSQSGHNTVSWYQQALGQGPQFIFQYYREEENGRGNFPPRFSGLQFPNYSSELNVNALELDDSALYLCATARGNYNEQFFGPGTRLTVL.

V gene TRBV7-3 combines with J gene TRBJ2-6; possible D gene TRBD1, 5 bases. CDR1 and CDR2 (germline): SGHTA, FQGTGA. There are 15 residues in the CDR3. Trimming took 2 bases from V and 4 from J, leaving 9 bases between them. This chain's CDR3 is CASSLEAGGANVLTF. The CDR3 bases are TGTGCCAGCAGCTTAGAGGCAGGGGGGGCCAACGTCCTGACTTTC. The whole variable domain, filled in from reference TRBV7-3 and TRBJ2-6, reads GAGVSQTPSNKVTEKGKYVELRCDPISGHTALYWYRQSLGQGPEFLIYFQGTGAADDSGLPNDRFFAVRPEGSVSTLKIQRTERGDSAVYLCASSLEAGGANVLTFGAGSRLTVL.

This chain joins TRBV5-8 and TRBJ1-5; 9 bases fit TRBD1. The germline V gene encodes CDR1 SGHTS and CDR2 YDEGEE. Germline trimming cut 4 bases from V and 6 bases from J; bases unmatched to any gene: 14. The length of the CDR3 is 17 residues. The CDR3 loop reads CASSPRQDRGFGQPQHF. CDR3 bases: TGTGCCAGCAGCCCACGCCAGGACAGGGGTTTTGGTCAGCCCCAGCATTTT. Based on the CDR3 plus reference TRBV5-8 and TRBJ1-5, the full variable domain is EAGVTQSPTHLIKTRGQQATLRCSPISGHTSVYWYQQALGLGLQFLLWYDEGEERNRGNFPPRFSGRQFPNYSSELNVNALELEDSALYLCASSPRQDRGFGQPQHFGDGTRLSIL.

The chain carries TRBV4-1 and TRBJ2-5, with TRBD1 as a possible D gene (5 bases). The CDR3 contains 13 residues. The germline gives CDR1 MGHRA, CDR2 YSYEKL. The V end lost 4 bases, the J end lost 5 bases, and 11 bases lay between the germline ends. CDR3 sequence (DNA): TGCGCCAGCAGCCGCGTAAGGGGTGAGACCCAGTACTTC. Its translation is CASSRVRGETQYF.

The rearrangement links TRBV19 to TRBJ1-1; D is undetermined. The germline V gene has CDR1 LNHDA and CDR2 SQIVND (reference sequence). The CDR3 covers 14 residues. Trimming took 2 bases from V and 2 from J, leaving 9 bases between them. CDR3 nucleotide sequence: TGTGCCAGTAGTATACACGGTTCAAACACTGAAGCTTTCTTT. It specifies CASSIHGSNTEAFF.

This sequence joins TRBV27 and TRBJ2-1; D is perhaps TRBD2 (7 bases). Trimming removed 2 bases at V and 7 bases at J, with 15 bases between. Germline V gene lookup returns CDR1 MNHEY and CDR2 SMNVEV (reference sequence). The CDR3 is made up of 15 amino acids. This CDR3 is CASSLGGGGRNEQFF. The CDR3 DNA is TGTGCCAGCAGTTTAGGAGGGGGAGGGAGGAATGAGCAGTTCTTC.

The chain uses TRBV7-9 and TRBJ2-7, with a tentative D call TRBD1 (6 bases). Looked up from germline, CDR1 is SEHNR and CDR2 is FQNEAQ (reference sequence). CDR3 length equals 14 residues. Trimming took off 5 bases at V and 6 bases at J, with 17 bases between the two ends. The DNA of the CDR3 is TGTGCCAGCAGCCCGACAGGTTTTGTGGGCGAGCAGTACTTC. It codes for CASSPTGFVGEQYF.

The chain employs TRBV7-6 and TRBJ2-1, with D tentatively TRBD2 (5 bases). CDR1 and CDR2 (germline): SGHVS, FNYEAQ. The V end was cut by 1 base, the J end by 0 bases, with 13 bases between. There are 17 residues in the CDR3. The CDR3 here is CASSLGIRRSSYNEQFF. DNA for the CDR3: TGTGCCAGCAGCTTAGGTATCAGGAGGTCCTCCTACAATGAGCAGTTCTTC.

V usage is TRBV7-2 and J usage is TRBJ1-6; D gene unclear. The CDR3 is 13 residues long. CDR1 and CDR2 (germline): SGHTA, FQGNSA. V lost 1 base and J lost 4, with 2 bases in between. This CDR3 reads CASSLEYNSPLHF. The CDR3 DNA follows: TGTGCCAGCAGCTTAGAGTATAATTCACCCCTCCACTTT.

The genes are TRBV5-4 and TRBJ2-1, with 7 bases fitting TRBD1. V was clipped by 4 bases and J by 5 bases; unmatched bases: 21. CDR1 SGHNT and CDR2 YYREEE come from the germline V gene (reference sequence). The CDR3 length is 19 residues. In nucleotides, the CDR3 is TGTGCCAGCAGCATGAAGAACAGGGGCCCAGCTTCCCCTAACAATGAGCAGTTCTTC. This codes for CASSMKNRGPASPNNEQFF.

The chain carries TRBV6-5 and TRBJ1-3; D ambiguous. Germline V gene lookup returns CDR1 MNHEY and CDR2 SVGAGI. The length of the CDR3 is 15 residues. Trimming stripped 5 bases from V and 0 bases from J, with 11 bases between. CDR3 region: CASSRTESSGNTIYF. CDR3 in DNA: TGTGCCAGCAGTCGGACGGAAAGCTCTGGAAACACCATATATTTT.

The rearrangement joins TRBV9 to TRBJ1-2; 9 bases are a match to TRBD1. The CDR3 length is 15 residues. CDR1 SGDLS and CDR2 YYNGEE come from the germline V gene. The trim removed 3 bases at V and 6 bases at J, leaving 9 bases unmatched. The CDR3: CASSARDRALNGYTF. DNA for the CDR3: TGTGCCAGCAGCGCCCGGGACAGGGCCCTCAATGGCTACACCTTC.